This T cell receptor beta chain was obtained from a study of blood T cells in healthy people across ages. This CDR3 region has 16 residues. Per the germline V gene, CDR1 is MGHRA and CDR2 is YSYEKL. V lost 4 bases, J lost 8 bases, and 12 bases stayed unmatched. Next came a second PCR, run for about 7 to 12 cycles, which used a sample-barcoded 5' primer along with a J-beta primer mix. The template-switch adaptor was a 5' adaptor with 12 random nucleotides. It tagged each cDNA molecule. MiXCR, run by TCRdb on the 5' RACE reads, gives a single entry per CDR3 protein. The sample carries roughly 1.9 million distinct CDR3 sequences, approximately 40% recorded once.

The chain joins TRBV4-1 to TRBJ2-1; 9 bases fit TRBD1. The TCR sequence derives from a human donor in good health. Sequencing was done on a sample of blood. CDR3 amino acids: CASSPERDRARYEQFF. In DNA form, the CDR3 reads TGCGCCAGCAGCCCAGAAAGGGACAGGGCGCGATATGAGCAGTTCTTC.